These 14 T cell receptor beta chains came from one sample sequenced in a study of blood T cell repertoires in COVID-19. Generated by immunoSEQ multiplex PCR, the TCRdb table keeps only in-frame clones and is missing some. Among about 350,000 clones listed, about 89% were seen once. The material sequenced was peripheral blood. These TCRs come from a woman between 50 and 59 years old with COVID-19, enrolled during active disease.

The V and J genes are TRBV6-5 and TRBJ2-1; 11 bases are shared with TRBD2. Looked up from germline, CDR1 is MNHEY and CDR2 is SVGAGI. The CDR3 extends over 16 amino acids. With 0 bases clipped from V and 6 bases from J, the junction kept 4 bases outside the gene matches. CDR3 nucleotides: TGTGCCAGCAGTTACTCCCTAGCGGGAGGTACCAATGAGCAGTTCTTC. This gives the protein CASSYSLAGGTNEQFF.

This sequence joins TRBV5-1 and TRBJ1-1, with D tentatively TRBD1 (6 bases). Trimming cost V 5 bases and J 1 base, with 12 bases left between them. The CDR3 has 14 amino acids. From germline, CDR1 is SGHRS and CDR2 YFSETQ. Here the CDR3 reads CASRVGAQNTEAFF. As DNA, the CDR3 is TGCGCCAGCAGGGTGGGGGCGCAGAACACTGAAGCTTTCTTT.

This clone has only a few counts. CDR3 in amino acids: CASSHVAFVRGNQPQHF. In nucleotides, the CDR3 is TGTGCCAGCAGCCATGTTGCCTTCGTCAGGGGCAATCAGCCCCAGCATTTT. This sequence joins TRBV5-8 and TRBJ1-5, with D possibly matching TRBD1 (5 bases). Trimming cost V 4 bases and J 2 bases, with 19 bases left between them. Per the germline V gene, CDR1 is SGHTS and CDR2 is YDEGEE. This CDR3 has 17 residues.

The rearrangement links TRBV10-3 to TRBJ2-2; maybe TRBD2 (6 bases). Germline V lookup: CDR1 ENHRY, CDR2 SYGVKD. The CDR3 is made up of 13 amino acids. Trimming took 8 bases from V and 7 from J, leaving 14 bases between them. The CDR3 spells CAIRQAGDGELFF. The DNA of the CDR3 is TGTGCCATCCGCCAAGCGGGCGACGGGGAGCTGTTTTTT.

This clone was seen repeatedly, ten times or more. J is TRBJ2-3 and V is TRBV29-1, with TRBD2 identical over 8 bases. With V trimmed by 7 bases and J by 2 bases, 8 bases remained unmatched. The CDR3 spans 14 residues. Looked up from germline, CDR1 is SQVTM and CDR2 is ANQGSEA. CDR3 protein: CSGLLAETTDTQYF. The CDR3 coding sequence is TGCAGCGGGCTACTAGCGGAAACCACAGATACGCAGTATTTT.

This rearrangement joins TRBV12-3 or TRBV12-4 to TRBJ2-2; unclear D gene. CDR3 length equals 13 residues. With 11 bases removed from V and 5 bases from J, the gap between germline ends came to 15 bases. DNA for the CDR3: TGTGCCGGCGCTTTCGGCGGAACCGGGGAGCTGTTTTTT. It translates to CAGAFGGTGELFF.

In DNA form, the CDR3 reads TGTGCCAGCAGCCCCCGGACAGGGAGAACCGGGGAGCTGTTTTTT. Protein sequence: CASSPRTGRTGELFF. This chain links TRBV6-6 with TRBJ2-2, with 8 bases matching TRBD1. The trim removed 6 bases at V and 5 bases at J, leaving 8 bases unmatched. In germline, CDR1 is MNHNY, CDR2 SVGAGI (reference sequence). This CDR3 region has 15 residues.

V is TRBV7-2 and J is TRBJ2-3; no firm D call. The CDR3 runs 11 residues. CDR1 SGHTA and CDR2 FQGNSA come from the germline V gene. Trimming removed 6 bases from V and 2 bases from J, with 3 bases in between. The CDR3 loop reads CASSNTDTQYF. The DNA of the CDR3 is TGTGCCAGCAGTAACACAGATACGCAGTATTTT. Full variable domain (remainder filled in from reference TRBV7-2 and TRBJ2-3): GAGVSQSPSNKVTEKGKDVELRCDPISGHTALYWYRQSLGQGLEFLIYFQGNSAPDKSGLPSDRFSAERTGGSVSTLTIQRTQQEDSAVYLCASSNTDTQYFGPGTRLTVL.

V is TRBV19 and J is TRBJ1-1, with TRBD1 identical over 8 bases. Germline V CDR1 and CDR2: LNHDA, SQIVND (reference sequence). Trimming removed 6 bases from V and 0 bases from J; junction bases left unmatched: 6. The CDR3 extends over 15 amino acids. CDR3 in amino acids: CASRRDRGLNTEAFF. CDR3 DNA sequence: TGTGCCAGTAGGCGAGACAGGGGACTGAACACTGAAGCTTTCTTT.

This chain uses TRBV19 with TRBJ2-3, with 14 positions matching TRBD2. Losses at the gene ends were 1 base for V and 5 bases for J; bases not matched to a gene: 2. This CDR3 region has 16 residues. Germline CDR1 is LNHDA and CDR2 is SQIVND (reference sequence). The CDR3 DNA follows: TGTGCCAGTAGTATAGGGACTAGCGGGAGGCTAGATACGCAGTATTTT. This gives the protein CASSIGTSGRLDTQYF.

This sequence joins TRBV6-5 and TRBJ1-3; D is perhaps TRBD1 (5 bases). This CDR3 is 14 amino acids long. V was trimmed by 9 bases and J by 2 bases, leaving 14 bases between them. In germline, CDR1 is MNHEY, CDR2 SVGAGI. CDR3 protein: CASSREEAGNTIYF. The CDR3, as DNA: TGTGCCAGTTCCAGGGAAGAGGCTGGAAACACCATATATTTT.

The sample holds a few counts of this clone. This sequence joins TRBV19 and TRBJ2-7; tentative D call: TRBD2 (5 bases). V lost 5 bases, J lost 6 bases, and 14 bases lay in between. Germline CDR1 is LNHDA and CDR2 is SQIVND (reference sequence). CDR3 length equals 13 residues. Here the CDR3 DNA reads TGTGCCAGTAGTGTCGGACTTATCTCCGAGCAGTACTTC. Translated, it gives CASSVGLISEQYF.

J is TRBJ2-7 and V is TRBV5-1, with a possible D match to TRBD1 (5 bases). The V gene lost 0 bases and the J gene lost 2 bases, with 9 bases spanning the gap. Germline assignment: CDR1 SGHRS and CDR2 YFSETQ. CDR3 length equals 14 residues. CDR3 sequence (DNA): TGCGCCAGCAGCTTGGGGGGCAAGCCCTACGAGCAGTACTTC. Its protein product is CASSLGGKPYEQYF.

This clone was detected only once. The rearrangement uses TRBV29-1 and TRBJ2-2; 10 bases agree with TRBD2. The germline V gene has CDR1 SQVTM and CDR2 ANQGSEA. The CDR3 length is 16 residues. V was clipped by 1 base and J by 7 bases; unmatched bases: 9. CDR3 coding DNA: TGCAGCGTTGAAGTTCGTCTAGCGGGAGTAGGCGGGGAGCTGTTTTTT. It translates to CSVEVRLAGVGGELFF.